Below are 18 T cell receptor beta chains sequenced from a single sample in a study of immune evolution from preneoplasia to lung adenocarcinoma. Sequenced by immunoSEQ multiplex PCR; TCRdb stores in-frame clones only, minus some. The sample carries about 6,100 clones, 80% recorded once. The sequencing sample was made of FFPE minimally invasive lung adenocarcinoma tissue. Receptor source: a person aged 50-69 years with lung adenocarcinoma.

This CDR3 reads CASSSPQGATDTQYF. The CDR3 bases are TGTGCCAGCAGCTCGCCTCAAGGAGCCACAGATACGCAGTATTTT. V gene TRBV28 combines with J gene TRBJ2-3, with no clear D. Germline CDR1 and CDR2: MDHEN and SYDVKM. The V gene lost 6 bases and the J gene lost 2 bases, with 15 bases spanning the gap. The CDR3 contains 15 residues.

This rearrangement joins TRBV6-5 to TRBJ2-5; D not certain. The CDR3 contains 13 residues. Trimming removed 6 bases from V and 1 base from J, with 9 bases in between. Germline CDR1 MNHEY, CDR2 SVGAGI. The CDR3 protein is CASRSIFQETQYF. CDR3 bases: TGTGCCAGCAGAAGCATATTCCAAGAGACCCAGTACTTC.

The gene calls are TRBV18 and TRBJ2-5; unclear D gene. V lost 3 bases and J lost 1, with 6 bases in between. The CDR3 length is 13 residues. From germline, CDR1 is KGHSH and CDR2 LQKENI. The CDR3 DNA is TGTGCCAGCTCACCTGTTCTCCAAGAGACCCAGTACTTC. Translation gives CASSPVLQETQYF.

This sequence joins TRBV7-6 and TRBJ1-6, with TRBD1 identical over 8 bases. V dropped 4 bases and J dropped 5; count of bases not matched to a gene: 4. Per germline, CDR1 SGHVS and CDR2 FNYEAQ. The CDR3 runs 15 residues. This chain's CDR3 is CASSWGQVDNSPLHF. The CDR3 coding sequence is TGTGCCAGCAGCTGGGGACAGGTTGATAATTCACCCCTCCACTTT.

J is TRBJ1-6 and V is TRBV7-9; 7 nucleotides align to TRBD1. V trimming: 4 bases; J trimming: 7 bases; junction bases outside the gene matches: 7. The germline CDR1 and CDR2 sequences are SEHNR and FQNEAQ (reference sequence). The CDR3 has 15 residues. CDR3 protein: CASSSWTGLNSPLHF. The CDR3 DNA follows: TGTGCCAGCAGCTCCTGGACAGGCCTAAATTCACCCCTCCACTTT. Full variable domain (outside the CDR3, taken from reference TRBV7-9 and TRBJ1-6): DTGVSQNPRHKITKRGQNVTFRCDPISEHNRLYWYRQTLGQGPEFLTYFQNEAQLEKSRLLSDRFSAERPKGSFSTLEIQRTEQGDSAMYLCASSSWTGLNSPLHFGNGTRLTVT.

The chain has TRBV4-1 and TRBJ2-7, with TRBD2 matching 13 bases. There are 16 residues in the CDR3. The ends lost 4 bases at V and 7 bases at J; junction bases unmatched: 10. Germline CDR1 MGHRA, CDR2 YSYEKL. The DNA for the CDR3 is TGCGCCAGCAGCCGCCCTACTAGCGGGGGGGCCGAGGAGCAGTACTTC. It encodes CASSRPTSGGAEEQYF.

V gene TRBV28 combines with J gene TRBJ1-1, with D perhaps matching TRBD1 (5 bases). Germline V gene data show CDR1 as MDHEN and CDR2 as SYDVKM. The V and J ends lost 6 bases and 0 bases respectively, with 17 bases between them. CDR3 size: 16 residues. CDR3 region: CASSRGQNLMNTEAFF. DNA of the CDR3: TGTGCCAGCAGCCGAGGACAAAACCTCATGAACACTGAAGCTTTCTTT.

The chain joins TRBV11-2 to TRBJ1-6; 7 nucleotides align to TRBD1. Per germline, CDR1 SGHAT and CDR2 FQNNGV. The CDR3 is 15 residues long. The J segment lost 6 bases and the V segment lost 5 bases, leaving 7 bases of the junction unmatched. For the CDR3, the DNA is TGTGCCAGCAGCGAAAGCGGGACAGCTAATTCACCCCTCCACTTT. Translation gives CASSESGTANSPLHF.

This sequence joins TRBV15 and TRBJ1-2; D perhaps matches TRBD1 (5 bases). CDR3 size: 14 residues. Trimming left V 3 bases short and J 4 bases short, with 12 bases between. Germline values: CDR1 LNHNV, CDR2 YYDKDF (reference sequence). The CDR3 protein is CATSSYGGSYGYTF. In DNA form, the CDR3 reads TGTGCCACCAGCAGTTACGGGGGAAGCTATGGCTACACCTTC. The full variable domain, its missing parts supplied by reference TRBV15 and TRBJ1-2, is DAMVIQNPRYQVTQFGKPVTLSCSQTLNHNVMYWYQQKSSQAPKLLFHYYDKDFNNEADTPDNFQSRRPNTSFCFLDIRSPGLGDTAMYLCATSSYGGSYGYTFGSGTRLTVV.

This clone appeared a few times. This chain uses TRBV4-1 with TRBJ2-7; 15 bases fit TRBD2. V shed 2 bases, J shed 6 bases, and the junction held 5 bases outside the gene matches. CDR3 length equals 16 residues. CDR1 and CDR2 (germline): MGHRA, YSYEKL. The CDR3 sequence: CASSQYGTSGRTEQYF. The CDR3 DNA is TGCGCCAGCAGCCAATACGGGACTAGCGGGAGGACCGAGCAGTACTTC.

This sequence joins TRBV11-3 and TRBJ2-7, with 7 bases identical to TRBD1. Per germline, CDR1 SGHNT and CDR2 YENEEA. Trimming took 5 bases from V and 7 from J; bases not matched to a gene: 8. This CDR3 comprises 13 residues. CDR3 nucleotide sequence: TGTGCCAGCAGCCTGACAGGGTTAGGGGAGCAGTACTTC. Amino acids: CASSLTGLGEQYF.

The rearrangement links TRBV18 to TRBJ2-5, with D perhaps TRBD1 (6 bases). Deletions cut 6 bases from V and 0 bases from J, with 8 bases between. The CDR3 totals 13 residues. In germline, CDR1 is KGHSH, CDR2 LQKENI. The CDR3 region is CASSAGDQETQYF. DNA of the CDR3: TGTGCCAGCTCCGCAGGGGACCAAGAGACCCAGTACTTC.

The chain is built from TRBV5-1 and TRBJ2-1; D call uncertain. Germline values: CDR1 SGHRS, CDR2 YFSETQ. This CDR3 contains 14 residues. The V end was cut by 6 bases, the J end by 8 bases, with 18 bases between. The CDR3 reads CASTWGQTRDEQFF. CDR3 bases: TGCGCCAGCACCTGGGGTCAGACAAGGGATGAGCAGTTCTTC. Drawing the rest from reference TRBV5-1 and TRBJ2-1, the complete variable domain is KAGVTQTPRYLIKTRGQQVTLSCSPISGHRSVSWYQQTPGQGLQFLFEYFSETQRNKGNFPGRFSGRQFSNSRSEMNVSTLELGDSALYLCASTWGQTRDEQFFGPGTRLTVL.

This chain uses TRBV14 with TRBJ2-5; D ambiguous. The CDR3 is 11 amino acids. Trimming removed 0 bases at V and 5 bases at J, with 1 base between. Germline CDR1 is SGHDN and CDR2 is FVKESK. The CDR3 region is CASSQEETQYF. The CDR3 nucleotides read TGTGCCAGCAGCCAAGAGGAGACCCAGTACTTC.

This chain uses TRBV5-1 with TRBJ2-7; the D gene is possibly TRBD1 (6 bases). The germline CDR1 and CDR2 sequences are SGHRS and YFSETQ. Trimming left V 2 bases short and J 6 bases short, with 18 bases between. This CDR3 contains 15 residues. In DNA form, the CDR3 reads TGCGCCAGCAGCTTATTTTGGACAGAAGCACCCGAGCAGTACTTC. This encodes CASSLFWTEAPEQYF.

This sequence joins TRBV9 and TRBJ2-2; 14 bases are shared with TRBD2. The V and J ends lost 6 bases and 4 bases, in that order; junction bases with no gene match: 5. Germline V gene lookup returns CDR1 SGDLS and CDR2 YYNGEE. The CDR3 has 16 amino acids. The CDR3 bases are TGTGCCAGCACCCCTGGGACTAGCGGGAGCACCGGGGAGCTGTTTTTT. The encoded protein is CASTPGTSGSTGELFF.

The chain recombines TRBV7-9 with TRBJ1-6; D might be TRBD1 (6 bases). CDR3 length equals 14 residues. CDR1 SEHNR and CDR2 FQNEAQ come from the germline V gene (reference sequence). With 1 base removed from V and 7 bases from J, the gap between germline ends came to 8 bases. The CDR3 region has the DNA TGTGCCAGCAGCTTAGAGGGGACAAATTCACCCCTCCACTTT. It specifies CASSLEGTNSPLHF.

As to this clone: Mismatch with germline at one junction end may stem from a read error. The chain joins TRBV7-7 to TRBJ2-3; D possibly corresponds to TRBD2 (6 bases). The V gene's germline CDR1 is SSHAT and CDR2 FNYEAQ (reference sequence). There are 13 residues in the CDR3. The CDR3 spells CASSLAETDTQYF. In DNA, the CDR3 is TGTGCTAGCAGCTTAGCGGAAACAGATACGCAGTATTTT. The full variable domain, with the rest looked up from reference TRBV7-7 and TRBJ2-3, is GAGVSQSPRYKVTKRGQDVTLRCDPISSHATLYWYQQALGQGPEFLTYFNYEAQPDKSGLPSDRFSAERPEGSISTLTIQRTEQRDSAMYRCASSLAETDTQYFGPGTRLTVL.